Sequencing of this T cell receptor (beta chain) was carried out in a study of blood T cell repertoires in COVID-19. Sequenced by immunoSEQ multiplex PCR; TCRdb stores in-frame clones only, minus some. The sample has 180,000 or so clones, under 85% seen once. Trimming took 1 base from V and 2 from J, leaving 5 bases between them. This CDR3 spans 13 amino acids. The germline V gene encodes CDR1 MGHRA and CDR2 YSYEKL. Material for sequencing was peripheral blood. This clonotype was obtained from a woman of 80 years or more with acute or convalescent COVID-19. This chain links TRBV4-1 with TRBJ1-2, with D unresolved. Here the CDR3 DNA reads TGCGCCAGCAGCCAAGCCGGGAACTATGGCTACACCTTC. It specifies CASSQAGNYGYTF.